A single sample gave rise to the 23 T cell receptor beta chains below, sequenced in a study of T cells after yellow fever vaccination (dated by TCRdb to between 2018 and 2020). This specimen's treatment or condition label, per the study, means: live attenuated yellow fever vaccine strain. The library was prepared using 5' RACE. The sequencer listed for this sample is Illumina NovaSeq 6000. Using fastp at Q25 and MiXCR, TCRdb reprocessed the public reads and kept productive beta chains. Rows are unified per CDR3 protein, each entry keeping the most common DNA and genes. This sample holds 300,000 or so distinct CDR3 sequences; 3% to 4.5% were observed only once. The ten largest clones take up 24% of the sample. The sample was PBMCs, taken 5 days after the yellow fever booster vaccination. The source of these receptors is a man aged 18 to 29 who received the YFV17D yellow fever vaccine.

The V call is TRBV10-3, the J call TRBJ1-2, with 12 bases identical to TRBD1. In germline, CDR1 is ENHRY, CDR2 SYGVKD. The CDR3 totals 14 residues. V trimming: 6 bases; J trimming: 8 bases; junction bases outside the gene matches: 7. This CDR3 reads CAIRPGQGAEGYTF. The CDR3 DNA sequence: TGTGCCATCAGACCGGGACAGGGGGCAGAAGGCTACACCTTC.

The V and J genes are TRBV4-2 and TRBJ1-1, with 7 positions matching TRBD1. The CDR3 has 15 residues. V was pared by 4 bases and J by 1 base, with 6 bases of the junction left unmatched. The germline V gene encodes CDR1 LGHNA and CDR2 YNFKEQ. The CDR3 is CASSLEDRQNTEAFF. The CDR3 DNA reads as TGTGCCAGCAGCCTGGAGGACAGGCAGAACACTGAAGCTTTCTTT.

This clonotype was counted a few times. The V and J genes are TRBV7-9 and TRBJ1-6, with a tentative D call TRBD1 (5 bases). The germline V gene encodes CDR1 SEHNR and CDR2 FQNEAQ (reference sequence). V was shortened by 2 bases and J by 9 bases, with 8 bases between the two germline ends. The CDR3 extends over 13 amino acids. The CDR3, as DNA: TGTGCCAGCAGCTTAAGGGACGGTTCACCCCTCCACTTT. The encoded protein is CASSLRDGSPLHF.

The CDR3 coding sequence is TGTGCCAGCAGCTTCACCCAGAACACCGGGGAGCTGTTTTTT. It is translated as CASSFTQNTGELFF. This rearrangement joins TRBV7-6 to TRBJ2-2; D remains ambiguous. Germline V gene lookup returns CDR1 SGHVS and CDR2 FNYEAQ. V shed 3 bases and J shed 1 base, with 6 bases lying between them. The length of the CDR3 is 14 residues.

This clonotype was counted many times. CDR3 DNA: TGTGCCAGCACCGCCACTGGGAACACCGGGGAGCTGTTTTTT. Its translation: CASTATGNTGELFF. The V call is TRBV9, the J call TRBJ2-2; D not certain. Trimming left V 6 bases short and J 1 base short, with 10 bases between. This CDR3 contains 14 residues. Germline-derived CDR1 and CDR2 are SGDLS and YYNGEE.

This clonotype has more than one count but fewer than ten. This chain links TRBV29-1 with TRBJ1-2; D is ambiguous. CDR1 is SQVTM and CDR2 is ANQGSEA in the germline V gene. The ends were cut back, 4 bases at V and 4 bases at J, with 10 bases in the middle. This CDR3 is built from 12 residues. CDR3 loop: CSVVQSIYGYTF. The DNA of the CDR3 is TGCAGCGTTGTGCAGAGCATCTATGGCTACACCTTC.

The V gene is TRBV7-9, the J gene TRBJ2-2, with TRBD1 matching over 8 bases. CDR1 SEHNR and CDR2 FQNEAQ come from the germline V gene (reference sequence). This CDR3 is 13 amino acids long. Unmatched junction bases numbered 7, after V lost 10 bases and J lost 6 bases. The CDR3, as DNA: TGTGCCACCCGTTCAGGGGGCTCCGGGGAGCTGTTTTTT. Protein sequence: CATRSGGSGELFF.

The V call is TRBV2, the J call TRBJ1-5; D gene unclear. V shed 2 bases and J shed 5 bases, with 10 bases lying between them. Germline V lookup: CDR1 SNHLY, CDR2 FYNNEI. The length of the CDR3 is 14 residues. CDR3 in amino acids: CASSENREDQPQHF. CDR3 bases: TGTGCCAGCAGTGAAAATAGGGAGGATCAGCCCCAGCATTTT.

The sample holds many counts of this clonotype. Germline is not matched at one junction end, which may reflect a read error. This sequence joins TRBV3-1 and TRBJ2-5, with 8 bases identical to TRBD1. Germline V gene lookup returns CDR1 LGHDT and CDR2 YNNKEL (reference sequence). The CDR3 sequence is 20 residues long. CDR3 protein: CASSQEARHRGALDPEIQYF. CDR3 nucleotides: TGTGCCAGCAGCCAAGAAGCCCGGCACAGGGGGGCGCTAGATCCCGAGATCCAGTACTTC.

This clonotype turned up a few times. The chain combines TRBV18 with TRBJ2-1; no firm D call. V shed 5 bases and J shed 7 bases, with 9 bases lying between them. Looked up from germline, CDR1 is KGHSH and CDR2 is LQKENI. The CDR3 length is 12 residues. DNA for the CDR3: TGTGCCAGCTCAGACGCTCTGAATGAGCAGTTCTTC. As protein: CASSDALNEQFF.

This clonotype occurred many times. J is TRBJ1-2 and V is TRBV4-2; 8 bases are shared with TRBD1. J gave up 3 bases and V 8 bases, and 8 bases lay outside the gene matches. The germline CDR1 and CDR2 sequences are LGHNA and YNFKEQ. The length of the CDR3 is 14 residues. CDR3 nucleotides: TGTGCCAGCGATAGTGGACAGGGCGACTATGGCTACACCTTC. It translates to CASDSGQGDYGYTF.

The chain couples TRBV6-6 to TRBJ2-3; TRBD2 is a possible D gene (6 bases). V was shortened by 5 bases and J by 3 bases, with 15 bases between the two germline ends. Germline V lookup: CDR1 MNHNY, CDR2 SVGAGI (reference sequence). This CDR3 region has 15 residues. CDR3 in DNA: TGTGCCAGCAGTCGAACTAGCCTCCAAACAGATACGCAGTATTTT. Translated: CASSRTSLQTDTQYF.

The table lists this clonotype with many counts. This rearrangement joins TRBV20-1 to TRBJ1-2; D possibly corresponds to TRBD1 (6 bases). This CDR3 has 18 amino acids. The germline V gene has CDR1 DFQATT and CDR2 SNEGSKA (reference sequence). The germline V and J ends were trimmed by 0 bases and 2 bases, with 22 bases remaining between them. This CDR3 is CSARDIEGGTTSNYGYTF. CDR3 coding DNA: TGCAGTGCTAGAGATATAGAGGGGGGTACTACTTCGAACTATGGCTACACCTTC.

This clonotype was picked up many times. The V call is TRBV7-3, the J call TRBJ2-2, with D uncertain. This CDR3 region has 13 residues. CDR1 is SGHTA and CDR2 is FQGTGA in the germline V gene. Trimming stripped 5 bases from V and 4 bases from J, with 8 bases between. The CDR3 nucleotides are TGTGCCAGCAGCCCCCTAGGCACCGGGGAGCTGTTTTTT. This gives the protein CASSPLGTGELFF.

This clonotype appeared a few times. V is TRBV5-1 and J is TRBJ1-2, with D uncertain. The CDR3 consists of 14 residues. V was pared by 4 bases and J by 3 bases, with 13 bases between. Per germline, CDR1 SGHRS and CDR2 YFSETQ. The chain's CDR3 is CASSPERVDYGYTF. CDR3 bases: TGCGCCAGCAGCCCAGAGAGGGTTGACTATGGCTACACCTTC.

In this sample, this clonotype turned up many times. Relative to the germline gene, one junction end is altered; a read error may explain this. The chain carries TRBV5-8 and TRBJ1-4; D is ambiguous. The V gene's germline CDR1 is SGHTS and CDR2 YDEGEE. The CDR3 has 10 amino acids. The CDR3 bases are TGTGCCAGCAGCTTAAAGGGAGGTCGTTTT. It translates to CASSLKGGRF.

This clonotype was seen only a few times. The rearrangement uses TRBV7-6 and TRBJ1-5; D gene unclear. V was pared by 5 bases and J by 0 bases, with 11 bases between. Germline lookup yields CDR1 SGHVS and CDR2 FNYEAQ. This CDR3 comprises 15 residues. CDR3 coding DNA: TGTGCCAGCAGCCCAGGTCCAGTTAGCAATCAGCCCCAGCATTTT. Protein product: CASSPGPVSNQPQHF.

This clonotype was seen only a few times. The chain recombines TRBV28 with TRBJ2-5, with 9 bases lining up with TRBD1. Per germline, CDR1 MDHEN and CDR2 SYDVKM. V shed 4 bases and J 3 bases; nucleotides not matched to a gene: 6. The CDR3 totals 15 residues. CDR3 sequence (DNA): TGTGCCAGCAGTTCAGGACAGGGGTGGGAAGAGACCCAGTACTTC. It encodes CASSSGQGWEETQYF.

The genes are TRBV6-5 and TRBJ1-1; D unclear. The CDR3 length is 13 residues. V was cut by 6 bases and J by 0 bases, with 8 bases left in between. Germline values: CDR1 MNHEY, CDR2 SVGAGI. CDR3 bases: TGTGCCAGCAGGAGGGTCGTGAACACTGAAGCTTTCTTT. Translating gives CASRRVVNTEAFF.

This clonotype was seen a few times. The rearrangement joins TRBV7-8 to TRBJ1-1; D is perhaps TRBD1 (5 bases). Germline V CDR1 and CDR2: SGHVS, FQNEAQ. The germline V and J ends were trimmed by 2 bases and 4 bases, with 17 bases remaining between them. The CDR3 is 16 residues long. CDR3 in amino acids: CASSLRGPGRSTEAFF. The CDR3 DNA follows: TGTGCCAGCAGCTTAAGGGGTCCCGGGAGAAGCACTGAAGCTTTCTTT.

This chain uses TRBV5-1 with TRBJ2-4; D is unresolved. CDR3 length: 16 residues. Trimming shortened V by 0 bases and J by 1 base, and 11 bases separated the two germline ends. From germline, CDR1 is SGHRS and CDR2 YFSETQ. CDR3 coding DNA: TGCGCCAGCAGCTTGGCGTGGGTCGGCGCCAAAAACATTCAGTACTTC. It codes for CASSLAWVGAKNIQYF.

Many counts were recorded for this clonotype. The CDR3 region is CASSQDRVRGQPQHF. Written as DNA, the CDR3 is TGCGCCAGCAGCCAGGACAGGGTGCGGGGACAGCCCCAGCATTTT. The J gene is TRBJ1-5, the V gene TRBV4-3; 8 bases are shared with TRBD1. The length of the CDR3 is 15 residues. Looked up from germline, CDR1 is LGHNA and CDR2 is YSLEER. V dropped 3 bases and J dropped 7; count of bases not matched to a gene: 8.

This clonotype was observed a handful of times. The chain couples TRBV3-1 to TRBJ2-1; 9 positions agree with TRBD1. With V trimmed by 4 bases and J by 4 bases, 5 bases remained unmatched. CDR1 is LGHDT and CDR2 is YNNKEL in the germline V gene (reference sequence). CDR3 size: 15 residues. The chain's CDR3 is CASSLQGAGYNEQFF. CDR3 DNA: TGTGCCAGCAGCCTACAGGGGGCAGGTTACAATGAGCAGTTCTTC.